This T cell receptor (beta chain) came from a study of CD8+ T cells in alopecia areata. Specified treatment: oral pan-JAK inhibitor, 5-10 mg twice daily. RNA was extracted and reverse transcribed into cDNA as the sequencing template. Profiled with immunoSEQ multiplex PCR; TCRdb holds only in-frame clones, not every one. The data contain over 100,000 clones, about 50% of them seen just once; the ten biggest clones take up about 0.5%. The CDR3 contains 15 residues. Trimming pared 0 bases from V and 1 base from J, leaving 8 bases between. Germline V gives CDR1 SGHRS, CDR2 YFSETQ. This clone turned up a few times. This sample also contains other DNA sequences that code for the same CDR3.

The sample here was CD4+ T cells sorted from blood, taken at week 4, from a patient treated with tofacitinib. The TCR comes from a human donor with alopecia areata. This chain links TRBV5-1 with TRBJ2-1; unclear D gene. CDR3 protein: CASSLGGASYNEQFF. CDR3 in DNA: TGCGCCAGCAGCTTGGGCGGAGCTTCCTACAATGAGCAGTTCTTC.